These 17 T cell receptor beta chains originate from one sample sequenced in a study of T-cell reconstitution after alpha-beta-depleted transplantation in children. Molecular barcoding with unique molecular identifiers was used for the TCRbeta library. TCRdb itself ran the PCR reads through MiXCR, one entry per CDR3 protein. The sample holds approximately 640,000 distinct CDR3 sequences, approximately 16% seen once. Sequenced material: PBMCs from the stem cell graft donor, taken from the stem cell graft. The receptors come from a human donor who donated a stem cell graft to a child with acute myeloid leukemia.

This clonotype was observed many times. The chain combines TRBV7-2 with TRBJ2-1; TRBD1 might be the D (5 bases). The CDR3 covers 15 residues. The germline V gene has CDR1 SGHTA and CDR2 FQGNSA. V gave up 5 bases and J gave up 0 bases, with 11 bases separating them. The CDR3 sequence is CASSAGLRSYNEQFF. As DNA, the CDR3 is TGTGCCAGCAGCGCAGGGTTGCGCTCCTACAATGAGCAGTTCTTC.

The rearrangement links TRBV7-3 to TRBJ2-3; a possible D gene is TRBD2 (7 bases). The germline V and J ends were trimmed by 2 bases and 0 bases, with 15 bases remaining between them. The CDR3 spans 17 residues. Germline-derived CDR1 and CDR2 are SGHTA and FQGTGA. CDR3 residues: CASSLLGGPTSTDTQYF. CDR3 DNA: TGTGCCAGCAGCTTATTGGGGGGGCCTACTAGCACAGATACGCAGTATTTT.

This clonotype has more than one count but fewer than ten. The gene calls are TRBV6-1 and TRBJ2-7; tentatively, D is TRBD2 (7 bases). The germline V gene has CDR1 MNHNS and CDR2 SASEGT. This CDR3 is 15 amino acids long. Trimming removed 2 bases at V and 6 bases at J, with 17 bases between. The DNA of the CDR3 is TGTGCCAGCAGTGAACAGGGGATAGCGGGTGGCGAGCAGTACGTC. Protein product: CASSEQGIAGGEQYV.

V and J are TRBV20-1 and TRBJ1-2; D remains unclear. This CDR3 contains 12 residues. Germline V gene data show CDR1 as DFQATT and CDR2 as SNEGSKA (reference sequence). Between the trimmed V and J ends, which lost 6 bases and 3 bases, there was a span of 11 bases. CDR3 amino acids: CSASGRDYGYTF. As DNA, the CDR3 is TGCAGTGCCAGTGGACGAGACTATGGCTACACCTTC.

This clonotype occurred many times. The chain carries TRBV20-1 and TRBJ1-2; 9 bases are a match to TRBD1. With V trimmed by 3 bases and J by 8 bases, 10 bases remained unmatched. The CDR3 is made up of 14 amino acids. CDR1 and CDR2 from the germline V gene are DFQATT and SNEGSKA (reference sequence). CDR3 bases: TGCAGTGCTAGCTCCCCGGGACAGGGAGGCGGCTACACCTTC. Translated, it gives CSASSPGQGGGYTF.

This clonotype occurred a few times. The V gene is TRBV6-1, the J gene TRBJ2-3, with D tentatively TRBD1 (6 bases). Germline V gene data show CDR1 as MNHNS and CDR2 as SASEGT. V was cut by 8 bases and J by 4 bases, with 19 bases left in between. This CDR3 spans 15 amino acids. CDR3 region: CASPQGARGPDTQYF. In DNA form, the CDR3 reads TGTGCCAGCCCCCAAGGGGCCAGGGGTCCAGATACGCAGTATTTT.

V is TRBV7-6 and J is TRBJ1-6; D gene ambiguous. CDR3 size: 15 residues. Germline V gene sequence: CDR1 SGHVS, CDR2 FNYEAQ. Trimming left V 5 bases short and J 3 bases short, with 11 bases between. The CDR3 bases are TGTGCCAGCAGCCCCGCCAATTTCTATAATTCACCCCTCCACTTT. Encoded protein: CASSPANFYNSPLHF.

This clonotype showed up just a few times. This rearrangement joins TRBV20-1 to TRBJ2-2; no reliable D call. The CDR3 has 12 amino acids. The germline V and J ends were trimmed by 1 base and 5 bases, with 5 bases remaining between them. The germline V gene has CDR1 DFQATT and CDR2 SNEGSKA (reference sequence). The CDR3, as DNA: TGCAGTGCTAGAGTCGAGACCGGGGAGCTGTTTTTT. It yields the protein CSARVETGELFF.

This clonotype was counted ten times or more. The chain recombines TRBV20-1 with TRBJ2-1; the D is unclear. Germline V CDR1 and CDR2: DFQATT, SNEGSKA (reference sequence). V was clipped by 1 base and J by 2 bases, with 6 bases between them. This CDR3 region has 13 residues. The CDR3 DNA reads as TGCAGTGCTAGAGTAGACGCCTACAATGAGCAGTTCTTC. It yields the protein CSARVDAYNEQFF.

The chain employs TRBV7-2 and TRBJ1-5; no clear D gene. This CDR3 comprises 13 residues. Deletions cut 5 bases from V and 4 bases from J, with 9 bases between. The germline V gene encodes CDR1 SGHTA and CDR2 FQGNSA. The CDR3 loop is CASSREVNQPQHF. The CDR3 nucleotides read TGTGCCAGCAGCAGGGAGGTTAATCAGCCCCAGCATTTT.

This sequence joins TRBV21-1 and TRBJ2-7; the table assigns TRBD1, which was not confirmed against the DNA. TRBV21-1 is given as a pseudogene. The CDR3 covers 13 residues. The CDR3 coding sequence is TGTGCCAGCGGACAGATCCCCTCCTACGAGCAGTACGTC. It translates to CASGQIPSYEQYV.

The V and J genes are TRBV4-2 and TRBJ1-4; unclear D gene. Germline CDR1 reads LGHNA; CDR2 reads YNFKEQ. The V gene lost 0 bases and the J gene lost 0 bases, with 11 bases spanning the gap. The CDR3 consists of 17 residues. The CDR3 region has the DNA TGTGCCAGCAGCCAAGAATGGGGAGGGCCAACTAATGAAAAACTGTTTTTT. As protein: CASSQEWGGPTNEKLFF.

This clonotype was counted at least ten times. This chain joins TRBV25-1 and TRBJ2-3; a weak D match, TRBD2 (7 bases). Trimming removed 5 bases from V and 4 bases from J, with 10 bases in between. Germline loops: CDR1 MGHDK, CDR2 SYGVNS. The CDR3 spans 13 residues. CDR3 amino acids: CASSWGGADTQYF. As DNA, the CDR3 is TGTGCCAGCAGTTGGGGGGGCGCAGATACGCAGTATTTT.

This clonotype has a count of ten or more. The chain joins TRBV15 to TRBJ1-2, with D perhaps matching TRBD1 (6 bases). The V gene lost 1 base and the J gene lost 5 bases, with 17 bases spanning the gap. There are 16 residues in the CDR3. In germline, CDR1 is LNHNV, CDR2 YYDKDF (reference sequence). CDR3 bases: TGTGCCACCAGCAGAGGCCTTAGGGGGAATCGGTATGGCTACACCTTC. Protein product: CATSRGLRGNRYGYTF.

This clonotype has a count of ten or more. This chain links TRBV7-3 with TRBJ2-7; 8 positions match TRBD1. The germline V gene encodes CDR1 SGHTA and CDR2 FQGTGA. V lost 5 bases and J lost 1; bases outside the gene matches: 7. The CDR3 contains 15 residues. CDR3 DNA sequence: TGTGCCAGCAGCCCAAGGAGACAGGGGTCCTACGAGCAGTACTTC. This encodes CASSPRRQGSYEQYF.

This clonotype occurred many times. This chain uses TRBV5-1 with TRBJ2-3; 9 bases match TRBD1. The CDR3 extends over 15 amino acids. Trimming removed 0 bases from V and 4 bases from J; junction bases left unmatched: 3. Germline CDR1 reads SGHRS; CDR2 reads YFSETQ. CDR3: CASSLGDRVADTQYF. The CDR3 nucleotides are TGCGCCAGCAGCTTGGGGGACAGGGTCGCAGATACGCAGTATTTT.

This clonotype was seen only a few times. The chain couples TRBV20-1 to TRBJ1-5; D uncertain. The V end was cut by 6 bases, the J end by 4 bases, with 13 bases between. The length of the CDR3 is 13 residues. Germline CDR1 reads DFQATT; CDR2 reads SNEGSKA (reference sequence). The CDR3 is CSAILGRNQPQHF. The CDR3 DNA reads as TGCAGTGCCATCCTCGGGCGAAATCAGCCCCAGCATTTT.